The 26 T cell receptor beta chains listed next were all sequenced from one sample in a study of CD8+CD57+ T cells in acquired aplastic anemia. The TCR beta profiling, which covered VDJ combination and CDR3 sequence, was carried out using genomic DNA as the template. TCRdb processed the reads anew with MiXCR; each CDR3 protein has one entry. The table records 200,000 to 250,000 distinct CDR3 sequences, over 40% of them present only once. Patients picked for sequencing had shown CD8+CD57+ cell expansion detected by flow cytometry. The sample comprised sorted CD4+, CD8+, or CD8+CD57+ T cells (not recorded which) from PBMCs. The receptors here all came from a human donor with aplastic anemia.

This clonotype has ten or more counts. J is TRBJ1-2 and V is TRBV6-5; 11 bases agree with TRBD1. Germline loops: CDR1 MNHEY, CDR2 SVGAGI. Trimming took 4 bases from V and 6 from J; bases not matched to a gene: 4. CDR3 length: 14 residues. The CDR3 is CASSSPDRGHGYTF. CDR3 sequence (DNA): TGTGCCAGCAGTTCTCCGGACAGGGGGCATGGCTACACCTTC.

This clonotype was recorded at least ten times. V gene TRBV11-2 combines with J gene TRBJ1-1; D not resolved. V gave up 2 bases and J gave up 8 bases, with 6 bases separating them. This CDR3 contains 11 residues. Germline CDR1 SGHAT, CDR2 FQNNGV. CDR3 nucleotide sequence: TGTGCCAGCAGCTTACAGATAGAAGCTTTCTTT. Translating it yields CASSLQIEAFF. Drawing the rest from reference TRBV11-2 and TRBJ1-1, the complete variable domain is EAGVAQSPRYKIIEKRQSVAFWCNPISGHATLYWYQQILGQGPKLLIQFQNNGVVDDSQLPKDRFSAERLKGVDSTLKIQPAKLEDSAVYLCASSLQIEAFFGQGTRLTVV.

This chain links TRBV15 with TRBJ2-3; D ambiguous. The CDR3 runs to 16 residues. Deletions cut 4 bases from V and 5 bases from J, with 19 bases between. Germline V gene data show CDR1 as LNHNV and CDR2 as YYDKDF (reference sequence). This chain's CDR3 is CATSKSASRAQDTQYF. The CDR3 DNA is TGTGCCACCAGCAAGTCCGCTAGTCGTGCTCAAGATACGCAGTATTTT.

This clonotype appeared once. The chain employs TRBV4-1 and TRBJ2-7; the D gene is possibly TRBD1 (6 bases). The CDR3 is 16 residues long. From germline, CDR1 is MGHRA and CDR2 YSYEKL. V was shortened by 1 base and J by 4 bases, with 17 bases between the two germline ends. In nucleotides, the CDR3 is TGCGCCAGCAGCCAAGTTGGCAGGGGCAAGGGTTACGAGCAGTACTTC. Translated, it gives CASSQVGRGKGYEQYF.

Many counts were recorded for this clonotype. This chain uses TRBV20-1 with TRBJ1-1; 7 nucleotides agree with TRBD1. The CDR3 is made up of 16 amino acids. Per the germline V gene, CDR1 is DFQATT and CDR2 is SNEGSKA (reference sequence). The junction had 8 bases not matched to a gene; V was cut back by 1 base and J by 0 bases. DNA for the CDR3: TGCAGTGCTAGAGCACCCCGGGACAGTCTGAACACTGAAGCTTTCTTT. Protein sequence: CSARAPRDSLNTEAFF.

This clonotype was detected many times. The chain joins TRBV11-2 to TRBJ1-3; D not resolved. CDR1 SGHAT and CDR2 FQNNGV come from the germline V gene. Trimming took off 0 bases at V and 1 base at J, with 7 bases between the two ends. CDR3 length equals 15 residues. Written as DNA, the CDR3 is TGTGCCAGCAGCTTAGATTGGGTATCTGGAAACACCATATATTTT. Amino acids: CASSLDWVSGNTIYF.

This clonotype was found a few times. The chain couples TRBV19 to TRBJ2-2, with a possible D match to TRBD1 (6 bases). Germline CDR1 is LNHDA and CDR2 is SQIVND (reference sequence). The CDR3 contains 13 residues. Trimming stripped 8 bases from V and 4 bases from J, with 11 bases between. The CDR3 DNA reads as TGTGCCAGTCACCAACAGGGCACCGGGGAGCTGTTTTTT. Encoded protein: CASHQQGTGELFF.

This clonotype was counted ten times or more. The V gene is TRBV7-3, the J gene TRBJ2-2; possible D gene TRBD2, 6 bases. CDR1 and CDR2 (germline): SGHTA, FQGTGA. V was cut by 0 bases and J by 4 bases, with 12 bases left in between. This CDR3 has 16 residues. In DNA, the CDR3 is TGTGCCAGCAGCTTAACGGCGGGGACTCCCACCGGGGAGCTGTTTTTT. It is translated as CASSLTAGTPTGELFF.

The V call is TRBV2, the J call TRBJ1-5; D gene ambiguous. Germline lookup yields CDR1 SNHLY and CDR2 FYNNEI. V shed 4 bases and J shed 6 bases, with 7 bases lying between them. The CDR3 totals 12 residues. CDR3: CASSVPVQPQHF. In DNA form, the CDR3 reads TGTGCCAGCAGTGTACCGGTTCAGCCCCAGCATTTT.

This clonotype was seen repeatedly, ten times or more. A junction end diverges from the germline sequence, so it may reflect a read error. This sequence joins TRBV2 and TRBJ2-7; D gene uncertain. Germline CDR1 is SNHLY and CDR2 is FYNNEI. CDR3 length: 12 amino acids. The CDR3 DNA is TGTGCCAGCAAAGGATTCTCCTACGAGCAGCACTTC. The encoded protein is CASKGFSYEQHF.

The genes are TRBV5-1 and TRBJ1-6; D is possibly TRBD1 (5 bases). Per germline, CDR1 SGHRS and CDR2 YFSETQ. The CDR3 covers 14 residues. V lost 4 bases and J lost 10, with 15 bases in between. CDR3 in DNA: TGCGCCAGCAGCGCCGAGCAGGGTACATCACCCCTCCACTTT. Amino acids: CASSAEQGTSPLHF.

In its sample, this clonotype was seen a few times. This rearrangement joins TRBV19 to TRBJ2-7; 9 nucleotides align to TRBD1. J lost 7 bases, V lost 4 bases, and 8 bases had no gene match. CDR1 is LNHDA, CDR2 SQIVND, per germline (reference sequence). The CDR3 consists of 14 residues. As DNA, the CDR3 is TGTGCCAGTAGTAAGCGACAGGGGGGGGAAGAGCAGTACTTC. This encodes CASSKRQGGEEQYF. The entire variable domain, with the rest obtained from reference TRBV19 and TRBJ2-7, is as follows: DGGITQSPKYLFRKEGQNVTLSCEQNLNHDAMYWYRQDPGQGLRLIYYSQIVNDFQKGDIAEGYSVSREKKESFPLTVTSAQKNPTAFYLCASSKRQGGEEQYFGPGTRLTVT.

V gene TRBV5-1 combines with J gene TRBJ1-1; TRBD1 matches 8 bases. In germline, CDR1 is SGHRS, CDR2 YFSETQ. The junction had 11 bases not matched to a gene; V was cut back by 5 bases and J by 2 bases. The CDR3 has 16 amino acids. The CDR3 reads CASRLPPGQGNTEAFF. The CDR3 bases are TGCGCCAGCAGGCTCCCACCCGGACAGGGAAACACTGAAGCTTTCTTT. Based on the CDR3 plus reference TRBV5-1 and TRBJ1-1, the full variable domain is KAGVTQTPRYLIKTRGQQVTLSCSPISGHRSVSWYQQTPGQGLQFLFEYFSETQRNKGNFPGRFSGRQFSNSRSEMNVSTLELGDSALYLCASRLPPGQGNTEAFFGQGTRLTVV.

CDR3 DNA sequence: TGTGCCAGCAGCACCCGACAGGGGGGCTACGAGCAGTACTTC. As protein: CASSTRQGGYEQYF. This chain joins TRBV11-2 and TRBJ2-7, with 9 positions matching TRBD1. CDR1 and CDR2 from the germline V gene are SGHAT and FQNNGV. The CDR3 spans 14 residues. V was pared by 5 bases and J by 3 bases, with 5 bases of the junction left unmatched.

This clonotype was picked up one time. The chain links TRBV10-3 to TRBJ2-7; TRBD1 aligns across 9 bases. CDR3 length equals 15 residues. In germline, CDR1 is ENHRY, CDR2 SYGVKD. Germline trimming cut 5 bases from V and 2 bases from J; bases unmatched to any gene: 7. The CDR3 DNA reads TGTGCCATCAGTCTTGACAGGGGGAGGCCCTACGAGCAGTACTTC. Residues: CAISLDRGRPYEQYF.

Ten or more counts support this clonotype. The V gene is TRBV25-1, the J gene TRBJ2-7; the D gene is possibly TRBD1 (6 bases). V was clipped by 3 bases and J by 6 bases, with 15 bases between them. The length of the CDR3 is 14 residues. Germline loops: CDR1 MGHDK, CDR2 SYGVNS. The CDR3 nucleotides are TGTGCCAGCAGTGAGTTGAACAGGGCCAGCGAGCAGTACTTC. This gives the protein CASSELNRASEQYF.

The CDR3 loop is CASSREQGANEKLFF. In nucleotides, the CDR3 is TGTGCCAGCAGTAGAGAACAGGGGGCTAATGAAAAACTGTTTTTT. This chain uses TRBV6-5 with TRBJ1-4; 8 bases agree with TRBD1. Germline loops: CDR1 MNHEY, CDR2 SVGAGI. The CDR3 extends over 15 amino acids. Trimming at V came to 5 bases and at J to 3 bases, leaving 5 bases not matched to a gene.

The table lists this clonotype with a few counts. The junction departs from the called germline gene at one end, perhaps through a read error. The chain links TRBV20-1 to TRBJ1-2, with 7 bases fitting TRBD1. The CDR3 has 12 residues. In germline, CDR1 is DFQATT, CDR2 SNEGSKA (reference sequence). DNA for the CDR3: TGCAGTGCTAGGTTGGTGGGACAGTTTCTTTCCTTC. Translating gives CSARLVGQFLSF.

This clonotype was counted at least ten times. This chain uses TRBV6-2 or TRBV6-3 with TRBJ1-6; 8 bases agree with TRBD1. Germline trimming cut 0 bases from V and 7 bases from J; bases unmatched to any gene: 5. The CDR3 is 16 residues long. CDR1 is MNHEY and CDR2 is SVGEGT in the germline V gene. CDR3 sequence: CASSYSRGQGNSPLHF. The CDR3 DNA sequence: TGTGCCAGCAGTTACTCGAGAGGACAGGGAAATTCACCCCTCCACTTT.

The chain joins TRBV6-6 to TRBJ2-1; 13 bases fit TRBD2. With V trimmed by 0 bases and J by 3 bases, 2 bases remained unmatched. The CDR3 totals 17 residues. Germline loops: CDR1 MNHNY, CDR2 SVGAGI (reference sequence). CDR3 sequence: CASSYSGTSGVYNEQFF. The CDR3 DNA is TGTGCCAGCAGTTACTCGGGGACTAGCGGGGTCTACAATGAGCAGTTCTTC.

This clonotype was detected once. V and J are TRBV24-1 and TRBJ2-1, with 8 bases fitting TRBD2. The length of the CDR3 is 14 residues. The V gene end was trimmed by 5 bases and the J gene end by 15 bases; junction bases not matched to a gene: 14. Germline values: CDR1 KGHDR, CDR2 SFDVKD. The chain's CDR3 is CATSGSGGVAVLFF. In DNA form, the CDR3 reads TGTGCCACCAGTGGTTCCGGGGGGGTAGCCGTGCTGTTCTTC.

The rearrangement joins TRBV2 to TRBJ2-1, with TRBD1 identical over 12 bases. CDR3 length: 13 residues. Germline V CDR1 and CDR2: SNHLY, FYNNEI. The trim removed 7 bases at V and 8 bases at J, leaving 3 bases unmatched. The DNA of the CDR3 is TGTGCCAGCAAGGGACAGGGGGCTGATGAGCAGTTCTTC. Translating gives CASKGQGADEQFF.

As regards this clonotype: Being one base from a much bigger clone, this may be a read error. The genes are TRBV10-3 and TRBJ1-1; D unclear. Trimming took 5 bases from V and 5 from J, leaving 15 bases between them. Germline V gene data show CDR1 as ENHRY and CDR2 as SYGVKD. The CDR3 loop spans 14 amino acids. The CDR3 spells CAISPLPWGTEAFF. CDR3 coding DNA: TGTGCCATCAGTCCCCTCCCCTGGGGAACTGAAGCTTTCTTT.

V gene TRBV28 combines with J gene TRBJ2-7, with 7 bases aligning to TRBD1. CDR1 is MDHEN and CDR2 is SYDVKM in the germline V gene. The CDR3 totals 17 residues. V lost 5 bases, J lost 4 bases, and 17 bases stayed unmatched. CDR3 residues: CASSPDEGTVLLYEQYF. CDR3 coding DNA: TGTGCCAGCAGTCCGGACGAAGGGACAGTACTCTTATACGAGCAGTACTTC.

In regard to this clonotype: An end of the junction does not agree with germline; a read error may underlie this. This chain joins TRBV19 and TRBJ1-6; possibly TRBD1 for D (5 bases). The CDR3 is 16 residues long. Germline lookup yields CDR1 LNHDA and CDR2 SQIVND (reference sequence). The CDR3 reads CASSIGEGLANSPLYF. The CDR3 nucleotides are TGTGCCAGTAGTATAGGAGAGGGGTTGGCGAATTCGCCCCTCTACTTT.

The gene calls are TRBV24-1 and TRBJ2-3; unclear D gene. The length of the CDR3 is 16 residues. Germline V CDR1 and CDR2: KGHDR, SFDVKD. The V gene lost 4 bases and the J gene lost 4 bases, with 17 bases spanning the gap. The CDR3: CATSERSSLLADTQYF. The DNA for the CDR3 is TGTGCCACCAGTGAGCGATCTAGTCTTCTGGCAGATACGCAGTATTTT.